This T cell receptor beta chain was identified during a study of T cell responses to AZD1222 COVID-19 vaccine. The V end lost 3 bases, the J end lost 0 bases, and 6 bases lay between the germline ends. Germline CDR1 is SNHLY and CDR2 is FYNNEI. This CDR3 is built from 13 residues. Generated by immunoSEQ multiplex PCR, the TCRdb table keeps only in-frame clones and is missing some. Among about 110,000 clones listed, around 92% were seen once. The sequence was collected from an adult who received the AZD1222 COVID-19 vaccine. The sample in question was peripheral blood, obtained 28 days after the second AZD1222 dose. The V gene is TRBV2, the J gene TRBJ2-7; D gene ambiguous. CDR3 bases: TGTGCCAGCAGTGACAGAAGCTCCTACGAGCAGTACTTC. Protein sequence: CASSDRSSYEQYF.